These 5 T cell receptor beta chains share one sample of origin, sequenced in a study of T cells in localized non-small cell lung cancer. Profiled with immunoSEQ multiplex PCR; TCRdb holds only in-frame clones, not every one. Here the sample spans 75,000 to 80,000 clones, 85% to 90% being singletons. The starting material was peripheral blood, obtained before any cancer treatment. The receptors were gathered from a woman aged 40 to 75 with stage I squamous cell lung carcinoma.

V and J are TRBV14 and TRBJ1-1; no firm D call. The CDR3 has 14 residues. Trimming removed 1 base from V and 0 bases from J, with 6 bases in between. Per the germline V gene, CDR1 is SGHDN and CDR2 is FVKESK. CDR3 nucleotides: TGTGCCAGCAGCCAAGCCCAGATGAACACTGAAGCTTTCTTT. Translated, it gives CASSQAQMNTEAFF. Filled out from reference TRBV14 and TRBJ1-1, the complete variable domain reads EAGVTQFPSHSVIEKGQTVTLRCDPISGHDNLYWYRRVMGKEIKFLLHFVKESKQDESGMPNNRFLAERTGGTYSTLKVQPAELEDSGVYFCASSQAQMNTEAFFGQGTRLTVV.

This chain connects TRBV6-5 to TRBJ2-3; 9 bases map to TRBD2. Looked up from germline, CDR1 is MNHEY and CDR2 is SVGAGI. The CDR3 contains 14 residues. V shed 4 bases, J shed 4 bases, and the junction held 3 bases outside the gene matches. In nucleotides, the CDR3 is TGTGCCAGCAGTTCTAGCGGGGTGGCAGATACGCAGTATTTT. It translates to CASSSSGVADTQYF.

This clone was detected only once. As DNA, the CDR3 is TGTGCCAGCAGCCTAACAGGGCTTGAAGCTTTCTTT. Residues: CASSLTGLEAFF. The gene calls are TRBV7-8 and TRBJ1-1; the D gene is possibly TRBD1 (6 bases). CDR1 and CDR2 from the germline V gene are SGHVS and FQNEAQ. This CDR3 is built from 12 residues. Between the trimmed V and J ends, which lost 5 bases and 7 bases, there was a span of 11 bases.

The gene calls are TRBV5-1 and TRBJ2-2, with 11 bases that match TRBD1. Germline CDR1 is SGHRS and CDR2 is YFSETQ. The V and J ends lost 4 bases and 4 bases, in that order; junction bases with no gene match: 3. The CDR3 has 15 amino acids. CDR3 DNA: TGCGCCAGCAGCATGGACAGGGGGCTCACCGGGGAGCTGTTTTTT. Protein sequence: CASSMDRGLTGELFF.

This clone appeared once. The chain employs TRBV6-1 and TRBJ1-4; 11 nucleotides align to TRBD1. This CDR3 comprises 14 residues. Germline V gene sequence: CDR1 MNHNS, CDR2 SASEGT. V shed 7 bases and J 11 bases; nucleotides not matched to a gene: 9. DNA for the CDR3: TGTGCCAGCAACTTGGACAGGGGGCCTGGGAAACTGTTTTTT. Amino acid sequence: CASNLDRGPGKLFF.